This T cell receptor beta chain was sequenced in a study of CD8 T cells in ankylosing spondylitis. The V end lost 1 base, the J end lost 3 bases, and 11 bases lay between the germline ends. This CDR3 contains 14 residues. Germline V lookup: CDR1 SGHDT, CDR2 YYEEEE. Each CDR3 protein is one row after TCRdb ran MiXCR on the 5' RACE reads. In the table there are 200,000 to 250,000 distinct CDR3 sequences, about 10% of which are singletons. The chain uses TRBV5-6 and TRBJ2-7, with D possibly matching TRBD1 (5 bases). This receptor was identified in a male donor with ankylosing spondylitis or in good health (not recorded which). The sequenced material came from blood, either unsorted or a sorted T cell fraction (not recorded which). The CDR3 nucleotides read TGTGCCAGCAGCTTGAGCCAGGGATTCTACGAGCAGTACTTC. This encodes CASSLSQGFYEQYF.